The source of this T cell receptor beta chain is a study of CXCR3-negative and CXCR3-positive naive CD8 T cells. For this clonotype: No antigen is known for it.

Naive CD8+ T cells displayed a CD45RO-CCR7+CD27+CD95- phenotype. TRB cDNA was prepared as libraries by UMI-labeled 5' RACE. Using the 5' RACE reads, TCRdb records one entry per CDR3 protein without DNA. The repertoire table contains 130,000 or so distinct CDR3 sequences. Study-level findings and limits: Memory CD8+ cells had much lower diversity, and both naive subsets had comparably high diversity.

Germline assignment: CDR1 WSHSY and CDR2 SAAADI. This CDR3 has 14 amino acids. Input material: naive CXCR3- CD8+ T cells from blood. Noted subset: CD45RO-CCR7+CD27+CD95- naive CD8+ T cells lacking CXCR3 (TNR3-). V is TRBV10-2 and J is TRBJ1-4. This receptor was obtained from a human donor in good health. Some clones in this sample may be carry-over from other donors' samples. CDR3 in amino acids: CATRSVSSNEKLFF.